Listed below are T cell receptor beta chains from one sample, sequenced in a study of T cell responses to AZD1222 COVID-19 vaccine. Sequencing was performed with immunoSEQ multiplex PCR; in TCRdb, only in-frame clones are kept and a portion is missing. This table holds roughly 140,000 clones, about nine tenths found once. Specimen: peripheral blood, collected on day 0 of AZD1222 vaccination. The receptors come from an adult in good health. Each CDR3 is given with its conserved first and last residue. D genes are given only for firm matches. Only part of the rows carry a size: once, few, many, or a class if the clone is expanded.

D gene	V gene	clone size	J gene	CDR3 DNA	CDR3 protein
-	TRBV19	-	TRBJ1-5	TGTGCCAGTTCAGGAAGCAATCAGCCCCAGCATTTT	CASSGSNQPQHF
TRBD2	TRBV15	-	TRBJ2-7	TGTGCCACCAGGGCGCGGGAGCCCCCCTACGAGCAGTACTTC	CATRAREPPYEQYF
TRBD1	TRBV2	-	TRBJ1-5	TGTGCCAGCAGTACCGGGACAGGGGGAAGTCGAGGTCAGCCCCAGCATTTT	CASSTGTGGSRGQPQHF
-	TRBV7-2	-	TRBJ1-1	TGTGCCAGCTCCGGGACGTCTTTCAGGGCTTTCTTT	CASSGTSFRAFF
TRBD2	TRBV12-5	once	TRBJ2-2	TGTGCTAGTGCTCGCCGATCCAGCGGGGGCCCCGGGGAGCTGTTTTTT	CASARRSSGGPGELFF
TRBD2	TRBV9	-	TRBJ2-2	TGTGCCAGCAGTCGGGGGGGTAGCGACCTGAACACCGGGGAGCTGTTTTTT	CASSRGGSDLNTGELFF
-	TRBV29-1	-	TRBJ2-1	TGCAGCGTTGTGTTTCGGAGACTAGAGCTAGGTCGCAATGAGCAGTTCTTC	CSVVFRRLELGRNEQFF
-	TRBV29-1	-	TRBJ2-5	TGCAGCCCCCGAGGGCGATGGGAAGAGACCCAGTACTTC	CSPRGRWEETQYF
TRBD1	TRBV19	-	TRBJ1-4	TGTGCCAGTAGTACTCCCGGGACAGAACTGTTTTTT	CASSTPGTELFF
-	TRBV7-9	once	TRBJ2-5	TGTGCCAGCAGCTCGCAAGAGACCCAGTACTTC	CASSSQETQYF
-	TRBV30	few	TRBJ2-7	TGTGCCTCAGGACCGAAGACTTCCTACGAGCAGTACTTC	CASGPKTSYEQYF
-	TRBV5-3	-	TRBJ2-2	TGTGCCAGAAGCTCCGCAGTCAACACCGGGGAGCTGTTTTTT	CARSSAVNTGELFF
-	TRBV11-2	once	TRBJ2-7	TGTGCCAGCAGCTTTAACGAGCAGTACTTC	CASSFNEQYF
-	TRBV30	-	TRBJ1-2	TGTGCCTGGAGTCAGGAGGGCTACTACACCTTC	CAWSQEGYYTF
TRBD1	TRBV5-4	few	TRBJ2-7	TGTGCCAGCAGCCGAGGGGGCCCCGTCCCCTACGAGCAGTACTTC	CASSRGGPVPYEQYF
TRBD2	TRBV5-6	-	TRBJ2-3	TGTGCCAGCAGCTCTAGACTAGCGGGAAGCACAGATACGCAGTATTTT	CASSSRLAGSTDTQYF
-	TRBV7-3	once	TRBJ2-2	TGTGCCAGCAGCACCCTGACAGCCGGGGAGCTGTTTTTT	CASSTLTAGELFF
TRBD2	TRBV27	-	TRBJ2-1	TGTGCCAGCAGTTTAACCCCGACTAGCGGGGTTTACACTGAGCAGTTCTTC	CASSLTPTSGVYTEQFF
TRBD2	TRBV24-1	-	TRBJ2-7	TGTGCCACCAGTGATAAGGGACTAGCGGGCGCCTACGAGCAGTACTTC	CATSDKGLAGAYEQYF
TRBD2	TRBV10-2	-	TRBJ2-7	TGCGCCAGCACTCAACAAGCGGGAGGTCCCTACGAGCAGTACTTC	CASTQQAGGPYEQYF
TRBD2	TRBV4-2	-	TRBJ2-3	TGTGCCAGCAGCCAGTCTAGCGGGGTGACAGATACGCAGTATTTT	CASSQSSGVTDTQYF
TRBD1	TRBV12-5	-	TRBJ2-7	TGTGCTAGTGGTTTGGTAGGGGGCCCTTCCTACGAGCAGTACTTC	CASGLVGGPSYEQYF
-	TRBV12-3/TRBV12-4	-	TRBJ1-1	TGTGCCAGCAGTTTTAGGCCGGACACTGAAGCTTTCTTT	CASSFRPDTEAFF
-	TRBV18	once	TRBJ1-4	TGTGCCAGCTCACCCTCAGGTGCGGGGGGAGTTAATGAAAAACTGTTTTTT	CASSPSGAGGVNEKLFF
-	TRBV6-5	-	TRBJ1-4	TGTGCCAGCAACAAGGGACCCCTTAATGAAAAACTGTTTTTT	CASNKGPLNEKLFF
-	TRBV9	-	TRBJ2-7	TGTGCCAGCAGCGCCACCTGGGGGGCCGAGCAGTACTTC	CASSATWGAEQYF
TRBD1	TRBV10-3	-	TRBJ2-5	TGTGCCATCAGTGACGGACAGGAGATGGGGATGGAGACCCAGTACTTC	CAISDGQEMGMETQYF
TRBD1	TRBV6-5	-	TRBJ1-5	TGTGCCAGCAGGGAGACAGGGGACAATCAGCCCCAGCATTTT	CASRETGDNQPQHF
-	TRBV5-4	once	TRBJ1-5	TGTGCCAGTCAACCCCACCCTCAGGGTCTTCAGCCCCAGCATTTT	CASQPHPQGLQPQHF
-	TRBV12-5	-	TRBJ2-5	TGTGCTACTACAGGGATCGGAGAGACCCAGTACTTC	CATTGIGETQYF
-	TRBV6-5	-	TRBJ2-1	TGTGCCAGCAGTTACACCAGGCAGGGGACATACAATGAGCAGTTCTTC	CASSYTRQGTYNEQFF
-	TRBV10-3	-	TRBJ2-2	TGTGCCATCAGTGAGTCTAAAGTCGGGACCGGGGAGCTGTTTTTT	CAISESKVGTGELFF
-	TRBV2	-	TRBJ2-3	TGTGCCAGCGGACAATCAGATACGCAGTATTTT	CASGQSDTQYF
TRBD1	TRBV19	-	TRBJ1-1	TGTGCCAGTAGTATCCAGGGACAGGGGAACACTGAAGCTTTCTTT	CASSIQGQGNTEAFF
-	TRBV19	-	TRBJ1-5	TGTGCCAGTGGGGACGGGGCGATTGGCAATCAGCCCCAGCATTTT	CASGDGAIGNQPQHF
-	TRBV27	-	TRBJ1-3	TGTGCCAGCAGTCCGGGATCTTACATCAGAAACACCATATATTTT	CASSPGSYIRNTIYF
-	TRBV19	-	TRBJ2-1	TGTGCCAGCAGACCACCTGAGGCCAATGAGCAGTTCTTC	CASRPPEANEQFF
TRBD1	TRBV6-4	once	TRBJ2-5	TGTGCCAGCAGTGACTCTTGGACAGGGGGCGCAAAGACCCAGTACTTC	CASSDSWTGGAKTQYF
-	TRBV7-2	-	TRBJ2-5	TGTGCCAGCAGCCCCGGACTCGATGGGGAGACCCAGTACTTC	CASSPGLDGETQYF
-	TRBV6-5	-	TRBJ1-1	TGTGCCAGCAGCCCCCCCGGGGCCAACACTGAAGCTTTCTTT	CASSPPGANTEAFF
-	TRBV4-1	once	TRBJ2-1	TGCGCCAGCAGCCAAAACAATGAGCAGTTCTTC	CASSQNNEQFF
-	TRBV16	-	TRBJ1-2	TGTGCCAGCAGCCAAGAAAGGGACTATGGCTACACCTTC	CASSQERDYGYTF
TRBD1	TRBV15	-	TRBJ2-1	TGTGCCACCAGCAAACCCAACAGGGGGACGGATGAGCAGTTCTTC	CATSKPNRGTDEQFF
-	TRBV4-2	-	TRBJ2-1	TGTGCCAGCAGCCAAGATCTCCCCGGGGGCGGGGACTCCTACAATGAGCAGTTCTTC	CASSQDLPGGGDSYNEQFF
TRBD2	TRBV7-8	-	TRBJ2-1	TGTGCCAGCAGCTTACTTGGACTAGCGGGAGTTTACAATGAGCAGTTCTTC	CASSLLGLAGVYNEQFF
-	TRBV7-2	once	TRBJ1-5	TGTGCCAGCAGCCCGGACGCTTTTCGGGGTCAGCCCCAGCATTTT	CASSPDAFRGQPQHF
-	TRBV6-5	-	TRBJ1-3	TGTGCCAGCAGTTCACAGGGTGCTGGAAACACCATATATTTT	CASSSQGAGNTIYF
-	TRBV3-1/TRBV3-2	-	TRBJ2-7	TGTGCCAGCAGCCCCCCCGGGCCCCAGACCTCCGAGCAGTACTTC	CASSPPGPQTSEQYF
-	TRBV10-3	-	TRBJ1-2	TGTGCCATCAGCGGCCTGCAAAGGAGTAACTATGGCTACACCTTC	CAISGLQRSNYGYTF
TRBD1	TRBV7-9	-	TRBJ2-1	TGTGCCAGCAGCTTAGGGACAGGCCGAATGCAGTTCTTC	CASSLGTGRMQFF
TRBD1	TRBV28	-	TRBJ2-7	TGTGCCAGCAGTCCCCCTGGGACAGGACACTACGAGCAGTACTTC	CASSPPGTGHYEQYF
-	TRBV6-1	-	TRBJ2-1	TGTGCCAGCAGTGAGGTCTCCTACAATGAGCAGTTCTTC	CASSEVSYNEQFF